A single sample gave rise to the 29 T cell receptor beta chains below, sequenced in a study of T cell changes during pregnancy in multiple sclerosis. Profiled with immunoSEQ multiplex PCR; TCRdb holds only in-frame clones, not every one. The profile covers over 65,000 clones, with roughly nine tenths appearing a single time and roughly 2.5% taken by the ten largest. The source was peripheral blood, collected in the first trimester of pregnancy. These TCRs come from a female donor with multiple sclerosis, enrolled in a pregnancy study.

J is TRBJ2-1 and V is TRBV6-1; the match to TRBD2 covers 9 bases. V lost 3 bases to trimming and J lost 0 bases; unmatched junction nucleotides: 0. Per germline, CDR1 MNHNS and CDR2 SASEGT. The CDR3 has 15 residues. The CDR3 here is CASSETSGSYNEQFF. The CDR3 DNA is TGTGCCAGCAGTGAGACTAGCGGCTCCTACAATGAGCAGTTCTTC.

The CDR3 DNA follows: TGTGCCAGCAGCAGAACCGGGACAGGGGAGGGCTACGAGCAGTACTTC. Its translation: CASSRTGTGEGYEQYF. The chain carries TRBV7-9 and TRBJ2-7; TRBD1 matches at 10 bases. The CDR3 spans 16 residues. CDR1 SEHNR and CDR2 FQNEAQ come from the germline V gene (reference sequence). The V gene end was trimmed by 5 bases and the J gene end by 3 bases; junction bases not matched to a gene: 10. Full variable domain (remainder filled in from reference TRBV7-9 and TRBJ2-7): DTGVSQNPRHKITKRGQNVTFRCDPISEHNRLYWYRQTLGQGPEFLTYFQNEAQLEKSRLLSDRFSAERPKGSFSTLEIQRTEQGDSAMYLCASSRTGTGEGYEQYFGPGTRLTVT.

This sequence joins TRBV19 and TRBJ2-2; 7 positions match TRBD2. The ends lost 5 bases at V and 7 bases at J; junction bases unmatched: 13. Germline values: CDR1 LNHDA, CDR2 SQIVND (reference sequence). The CDR3 runs 16 residues. The CDR3 here is CASSAAGAGVNGELFF. CDR3 DNA: TGTGCCAGTAGTGCCGCCGGGGCGGGAGTTAACGGGGAGCTGTTTTTT.

The rearrangement joins TRBV5-1 to TRBJ2-7; no definite D call. Germline CDR1 is SGHRS and CDR2 is YFSETQ. V lost 0 bases and J lost 3, with 7 bases in between. The length of the CDR3 is 13 residues. The CDR3 protein is CASSLDGVYEQYF. The DNA of the CDR3 is TGCGCCAGCAGCTTGGACGGAGTCTACGAGCAGTACTTC.

This clone was seen a few times. J is TRBJ2-7 and V is TRBV7-5; the DNA was not compared with TRBD2, the D call given in the table. TRBV7-5 counts as a pseudogene. This CDR3 contains 15 residues. Here the CDR3 reads CARSLARRSSYEQYF. The CDR3 DNA reads TGTGCCAGAAGCTTAGCGCGACGGAGCTCCTACGAGCAGTACTTC.

J is TRBJ2-1 and V is TRBV14; a weak D match, TRBD1 (5 bases). V dropped 0 bases and J dropped 0 bases, with 15 bases sitting between them. The CDR3 spans 18 residues. Germline assignment: CDR1 SGHDN and CDR2 FVKESK. CDR3 nucleotides: TGTGCCAGCAGCCAAGACAGGGTCGCCTCGATCTCCTACAATGAGCAGTTCTTC. This sequence encodes CASSQDRVASISYNEQFF.

This sequence joins TRBV19 and TRBJ2-2; D uncertain. Germline V gene data show CDR1 as LNHDA and CDR2 as SQIVND (reference sequence). This CDR3 has 14 amino acids. Trimming took off 3 bases at V and 1 base at J, with 6 bases between the two ends. The CDR3 DNA reads as TGTGCCAGTAGTATGGGCAGGAACACCGGGGAGCTGTTTTTT. It encodes CASSMGRNTGELFF.

V and J are TRBV5-1 and TRBJ2-2; a possible D gene is TRBD1 (6 bases). CDR1 and CDR2 (germline): SGHRS, YFSETQ. Deletions cut 2 bases from V and 8 bases from J, with 13 bases between. The CDR3 is 14 amino acids. CDR3 residues: CASSLQGPEGELFF. Here the CDR3 DNA reads TGCGCCAGCAGCTTACAGGGCCCGGAGGGGGAGCTGTTTTTT. The full variable domain, its missing parts supplied by reference TRBV5-1 and TRBJ2-2, is KAGVTQTPRYLIKTRGQQVTLSCSPISGHRSVSWYQQTPGQGLQFLFEYFSETQRNKGNFPGRFSGRQFSNSRSEMNVSTLELGDSALYLCASSLQGPEGELFFGEGSRLTVL.

The chain is built from TRBV5-1 and TRBJ2-7; D uncertain. The CDR3 sequence is 13 residues long. Trimming removed 3 bases at V and 1 base at J, with 8 bases between. Germline CDR1 SGHRS, CDR2 YFSETQ. CDR3 sequence: CASSSAGSYEQYF. CDR3 in DNA: TGCGCCAGCAGCTCGGCAGGTTCCTACGAGCAGTACTTC.

This rearrangement joins TRBV7-7 to TRBJ1-3; D uncertain. CDR1 is SSHAT, CDR2 FNYEAQ, per germline (reference sequence). This CDR3 spans 13 amino acids. Trimming removed 2 bases from V and 3 bases from J, with 5 bases in between. The CDR3 nucleotides read TGTGCCAGCAGCTTATCTTATGGAAACACCATATATTTT. Its protein is CASSLSYGNTIYF.

This chain links TRBV7-9 with TRBJ2-4, with a tentative D call TRBD2 (5 bases). The V gene lost 5 bases and the J gene lost 7 bases, with 12 bases spanning the gap. Germline loops: CDR1 SEHNR, CDR2 FQNEAQ (reference sequence). The CDR3 is 13 residues long. The CDR3 here is CASSLGRTNIQYF. The CDR3 DNA reads as TGTGCCAGCAGCCTGGGGAGAACCAACATTCAGTACTTC.

The rearrangement links TRBV7-9 to TRBJ2-7, with 7 bases matching TRBD1. The germline CDR1 and CDR2 sequences are SEHNR and FQNEAQ (reference sequence). The length of the CDR3 is 14 residues. J was trimmed by 4 bases and V by 5 bases; bases with no gene match: 8. The CDR3 spells CASSGADRVYEQYF. DNA of the CDR3: TGTGCCAGCAGCGGCGCAGACAGGGTATACGAGCAGTACTTC.

The rearrangement uses TRBV10-3 and TRBJ1-2, with 8 bases matching TRBD1. V gave up 2 bases and J gave up 2 bases; unmatched junction bases: 1. CDR1 is ENHRY, CDR2 SYGVKD, per germline. The CDR3 loop spans 14 amino acids. In nucleotides, the CDR3 is TGTGCCATCAGTGAGACAGGGGGGAACTATGGCTACACCTTC. Encoded protein: CAISETGGNYGYTF.

This clone was seen once. The chain combines TRBV27 with TRBJ2-7; tentatively, D is TRBD2 (7 bases). CDR1 and CDR2 from the germline V gene are MNHEY and SMNVEV (reference sequence). The germline V and J ends were trimmed by 2 bases and 6 bases, with 20 bases remaining between them. There are 16 residues in the CDR3. The CDR3, as DNA: TGTGCCAGCAGTTTAGGGGGGGGGCAGGTTTATCGCGAGCAGTACTTC. Translation gives CASSLGGGQVYREQYF.

The gene calls are TRBV27 and TRBJ1-2; D not resolved. Looked up from germline, CDR1 is MNHEY and CDR2 is SMNVEV (reference sequence). Trimming removed 2 bases at V and 8 bases at J, with 18 bases between. This CDR3 is 15 amino acids long. The CDR3 is CASSLRWAGIGGYTF. The CDR3 DNA sequence: TGTGCCAGCAGTTTACGGTGGGCCGGGATTGGAGGCTACACCTTC.

This clone was seen a single time. The chain uses TRBV4-2 and TRBJ2-3, with 10 bases fitting TRBD2. Trimming removed 0 bases from V and 1 base from J; junction bases left unmatched: 7. The CDR3 spans 18 residues. The germline V gene encodes CDR1 LGHNA and CDR2 YNFKEQ. CDR3: CASSQDPSGRAGTDTQYF. Here the CDR3 DNA reads TGTGCCAGCAGCCAAGATCCCAGCGGGAGGGCCGGCACAGATACGCAGTATTTT.

This clone was detected a few times. V and J are TRBV10-2 and TRBJ1-5; maybe TRBD1 (6 bases). The ends were cut back, 8 bases at V and 3 bases at J, with 11 bases in the middle. The germline V gene encodes CDR1 WSHSY and CDR2 SAAADI. This CDR3 comprises 13 residues. In nucleotides, the CDR3 is TGCGCCAGCGGAGGACAGAACAATCAGCCCCAGCATTTT. Amino acids: CASGGQNNQPQHF.

This chain connects TRBV6-5 to TRBJ2-6; tentative D call: TRBD1 (6 bases). Germline V CDR1 and CDR2: MNHEY, SVGAGI. The CDR3 is 16 amino acids. The V gene lost 2 bases and the J gene lost 2 bases, with 10 bases spanning the gap. The CDR3 coding sequence is TGTGCCAGCAGTTACGATTCAGGGGCTGGGGCCAACGTCCTGACTTTC. Protein: CASSYDSGAGANVLTF.

V is TRBV18 and J is TRBJ1-5; weak D call: TRBD1 (5 bases). CDR1 KGHSH and CDR2 LQKENI come from the germline V gene. There are 15 residues in the CDR3. V gave up 4 bases and J gave up 0 bases, with 10 bases separating them. CDR3 amino acids: CASSQGPYSNQPQHF. Here the CDR3 DNA reads TGTGCCAGCTCACAGGGGCCGTATAGCAATCAGCCCCAGCATTTT. The full variable domain, rest sourced from reference TRBV18 and TRBJ1-5, is NAGVMQNPRHLVRRRGQEARLRCSPMKGHSHVYWYRQLPEEGLKFMVYLQKENIIDESGMPKERFSAEFPKEGPSILRIQQVVRGDSAAYFCASSQGPYSNQPQHFGDGTRLSIL.

This chain joins TRBV9 and TRBJ1-2, with 7 bases identical to TRBD1. CDR3 length equals 15 residues. Germline-derived CDR1 and CDR2 are SGDLS and YYNGEE. J gave up 7 bases and V 7 bases, and 16 bases lay outside the gene matches. The CDR3 sequence is CASSHRTGSLGGYTF. The CDR3 DNA reads as TGTGCCAGCTCTCACAGGACAGGATCGCTCGGTGGCTACACCTTC.

This chain joins TRBV9 and TRBJ2-5; 7 nucleotides match TRBD2. CDR3 length equals 13 residues. The J segment lost 2 bases and the V segment lost 4 bases, leaving 2 bases of the junction unmatched. Germline V gene sequence: CDR1 SGDLS, CDR2 YYNGEE. The CDR3 is CASSSGLQETQYF. CDR3 sequence (DNA): TGTGCCAGCAGCTCGGGACTACAAGAGACCCAGTACTTC.

The chain joins TRBV30 to TRBJ2-5, with 9 bases that match TRBD1. CDR1 and CDR2 from the germline V gene are GTSNPN and SVGIG (reference sequence). This CDR3 region has 15 residues. The junction had 12 bases not matched to a gene; V was cut back by 5 bases and J by 5 bases. As DNA, the CDR3 is TGTGCCTGGGGGGCCTTGGGGACAGGGAGGGAGACCCAGTACTTC. The encoded protein is CAWGALGTGRETQYF.

V usage is TRBV27 and J usage is TRBJ2-1; TRBD2 matches 13 bases. CDR3 length: 17 residues. V lost 4 bases to trimming and J lost 12 bases; unmatched junction nucleotides: 15. CDR1 MNHEY and CDR2 SMNVEV come from the germline V gene (reference sequence). CDR3 nucleotide sequence: TGTGCCAGCAGTTCCGTTGGACTAGCGGGAGCCCGTACTGTGCAGTTCTTC. The encoded protein is CASSSVGLAGARTVQFF.

The chain carries TRBV19 and TRBJ1-4; no definite D call. The CDR3 covers 14 residues. The V end lost 4 bases, the J end lost 3 bases, and 9 bases lay between the germline ends. From germline, CDR1 is LNHDA and CDR2 SQIVND (reference sequence). CDR3 amino acids: CASSTGRANEKLFF. DNA of the CDR3: TGTGCCAGTAGTACGGGGAGGGCTAATGAAAAACTGTTTTTT.

This clone has a single count. V usage is TRBV5-1 and J usage is TRBJ1-3, with D maybe TRBD1 (5 bases). V was cut by 0 bases and J by 1 base, with 5 bases left in between. The CDR3 sequence is 14 residues long. CDR1 and CDR2 (germline): SGHRS, YFSETQ. The CDR3: CASSLEGSGNTIYF. The CDR3 DNA sequence: TGCGCCAGCAGCTTGGAGGGGTCTGGAAACACCATATATTTT.

In this sample, this clone turned up once. The chain employs TRBV18 and TRBJ2-5; 9 positions match TRBD2. V lost 0 bases to trimming and J lost 5 bases; unmatched junction nucleotides: 4. The CDR3 extends over 15 amino acids. Germline V gene data show CDR1 as KGHSH and CDR2 as LQKENI. The CDR3 bases are TGTGCCAGCTCACCACCGGCGGGAGGGCCTGAGACCCAGTACTTC. As protein: CASSPPAGGPETQYF.

This clone was observed a few times. CDR3 amino acids: CASSQGAGEKLFF. In DNA, the CDR3 is TGTGCCAGCAGCCAAGGGGCAGGAGAAAAACTGTTTTTT. The chain is built from TRBV4-2 and TRBJ1-4; D not resolved. The germline V and J ends were trimmed by 1 base and 8 bases, with 8 bases remaining between them. Per the germline V gene, CDR1 is LGHNA and CDR2 is YNFKEQ. CDR3 length: 13 residues.

The V gene is TRBV5-6, the J gene TRBJ2-1; no clear D gene. V was trimmed by 0 bases and J by 7 bases, leaving 5 bases between them. This CDR3 has 12 residues. The V gene's germline CDR1 is SGHDT and CDR2 YYEEEE. The CDR3 sequence is CASSLAGNEQFF. In DNA, the CDR3 is TGTGCCAGCAGCTTGGCCGGGAATGAGCAGTTCTTC.

This clone is a singleton in its sample. The V gene is TRBV6-6, the J gene TRBJ2-5; TRBD1 might be the D (8 bases). Germline loops: CDR1 MNHNY, CDR2 SVGAGI (reference sequence). Trimming took off 2 bases at V and 5 bases at J, with 18 bases between the two ends. This CDR3 has 16 residues. CDR3 bases: TGTGCCAGCAGTTACGAAGCTGACAGGGGAGGGGAGACCCAGTACTTC. This gives the protein CASSYEADRGGETQYF.